This T cell receptor beta chain comes out of a study of post-analysis software for immune sequencing data. Study results and limitations: When patients were compared with controls, 4 or 5 TRBV segments were more frequent, TRBV5-6, TRBV5-1 and TRBV20-1 among them. Co-batched samples clustered tightly together by F measure. There was significantly lower normalized Chao1 diversity in multiple sclerosis patients than in controls.

The sample holds a few counts of this clonotype. Its target is unknown. The germline V gene has CDR1 SGHRS and CDR2 YFSETQ. The CDR3 is 16 amino acids. With V trimmed by 3 bases and J by 2 bases, 11 bases remained unmatched. The TCR beta cDNA libraries contained unique molecular identifiers. TCRdb re-called the PCR reads through MiXCR, storing one row per CDR3 protein. The table has about 170,000 distinct CDR3 sequences, about 30% seen once. This clonotype originated in a girl between 10 and 17 years old with multiple sclerosis. The sample consisted of blood. The chain is built from TRBV5-1 and TRBJ2-7, with 7 bases matching TRBD1. CDR3 nucleotides: TGCGCCAGCAGCTCCCTGTGGGACAGTCTAGCCTACGAGCAGTACTTC. Its protein product is CASSSLWDSLAYEQYF.